The clone carrying this T cell receptor (beta chain) was found many times. The antigen is undetermined. With a duration under 2 months, the hyperthyroidism was newly diagnosed in patients aged 18 to 65. This CDR3 region has 11 residues. Germline V CDR1 and CDR2: MDHEN, SYDVKM. V was clipped by 5 bases and J by 7 bases, with 8 bases between them. These data originate in a study of T cells in Graves' hyperthyroidism and ophthalmopathy. RNA transcripts gave rise to amplified TCR beta CDR3 regions. During a first-round RT-PCR of the TCR CDR3, the HTBI primer set was used. TCRdb re-analysed the multiplex PCR reads in MiXCR, keeping a single row per CDR3 protein. This sample has approximately 380,000 distinct CDR3 sequences, with approximately 20% found just once. Points from the study as a whole: Stable hyperthyroidism was told apart from ophthalmopathy by a model built on 13 V-J features.

The chain couples TRBV28 to TRBJ1-1; D gene unclear. Sequences were obtained from blood. This TCR derives from a young woman with Graves' hyperthyroidism. The CDR3 coding sequence is TGTGCCAGCAGTCCCAGTATTGAAGCTTTCTTT. As protein: CASSPSIEAFF.